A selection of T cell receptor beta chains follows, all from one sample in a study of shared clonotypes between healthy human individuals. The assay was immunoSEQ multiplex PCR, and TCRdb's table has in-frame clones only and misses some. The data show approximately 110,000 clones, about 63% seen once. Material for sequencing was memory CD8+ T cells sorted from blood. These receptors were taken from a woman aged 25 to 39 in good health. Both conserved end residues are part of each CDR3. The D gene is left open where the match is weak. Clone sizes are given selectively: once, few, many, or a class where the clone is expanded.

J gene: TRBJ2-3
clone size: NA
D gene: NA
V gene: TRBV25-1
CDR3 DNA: TGTGCCAGCAGTGAATTGGGGGGGCCCGGACGGAACACAGATACGCAGTATTTT
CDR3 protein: CASSELGGPGRNTDTQYF

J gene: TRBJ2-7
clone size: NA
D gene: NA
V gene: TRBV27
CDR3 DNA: TGTGCCAGCAGTTTTAGGCCCGAGCCCGCCTACGAGCAGTACTTC
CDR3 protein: CASSFRPEPAYEQYF

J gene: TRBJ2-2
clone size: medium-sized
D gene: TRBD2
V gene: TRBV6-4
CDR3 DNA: TGTGCCAGCAGTGGACTAGCGGGAGACACCGGGGAGCTGTTTTTT
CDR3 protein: CASSGLAGDTGELFF

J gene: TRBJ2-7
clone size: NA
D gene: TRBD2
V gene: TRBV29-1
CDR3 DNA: TGCAGCGTTAAGCTAGCGGGGTACTACGAGCAGTACTTC
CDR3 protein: CSVKLAGYYEQYF

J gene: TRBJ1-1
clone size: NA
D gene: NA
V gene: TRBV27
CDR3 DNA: TGTGCCAGCAGTTTTTCCGGGGGATGGACTGAAGCTTTCTTT
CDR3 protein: CASSFSGGWTEAFF

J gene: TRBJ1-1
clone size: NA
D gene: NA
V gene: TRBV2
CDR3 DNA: TGTGCCAGCTCGGCGGGATCGGGTACTGAAGCTTTCTTT
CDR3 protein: CASSAGSGTEAFF

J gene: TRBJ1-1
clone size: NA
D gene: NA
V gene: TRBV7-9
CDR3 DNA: TGTGCCAGCAGCTTAGTGGGGCGTGGGGTTGAAGCTTTCTTT
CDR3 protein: CASSLVGRGVEAFF

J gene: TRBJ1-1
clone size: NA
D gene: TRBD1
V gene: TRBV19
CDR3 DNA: TGTGCCAGTAGTATGGGGACAGGTCGACTGATAGAGTGGGACACTGAAGCTTTCTTT
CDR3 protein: CASSMGTGRLIEWDTEAFF

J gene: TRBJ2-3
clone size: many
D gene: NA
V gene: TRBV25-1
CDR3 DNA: TGTGCCAGCAGTGAAGGGCAGGGCACAGATACGCAGTATTTT
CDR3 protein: CASSEGQGTDTQYF

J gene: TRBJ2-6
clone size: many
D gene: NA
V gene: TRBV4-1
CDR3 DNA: TGCGCCAGCAGCAAGTTGGACAGAGTATTCTCTGGGGCCAACGTCCTGACTTTC
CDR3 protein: CASSKLDRVFSGANVLTF

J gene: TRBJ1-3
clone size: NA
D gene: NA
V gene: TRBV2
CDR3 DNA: TGTGCCAGCAGTGCCTCGCCTACCCTATGGTCTGGAAACACCATATATTTT
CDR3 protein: CASSASPTLWSGNTIYF

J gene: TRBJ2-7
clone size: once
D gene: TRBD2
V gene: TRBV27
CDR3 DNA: TGTGCCAGCAGTCGCCAGACTAGCGGCACCTACGAGCAGTACTTC
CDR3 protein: CASSRQTSGTYEQYF

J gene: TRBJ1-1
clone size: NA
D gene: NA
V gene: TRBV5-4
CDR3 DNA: TGTGCCAGCAGCTCCCGGACGGCGAACACTGAAGCTTTCTTT
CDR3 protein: CASSSRTANTEAFF

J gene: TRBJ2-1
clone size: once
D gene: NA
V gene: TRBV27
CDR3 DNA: TGTGCCAGCACGAAAGCCGGGCAAAGATACAATGAGCAGTTCTTC
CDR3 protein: CASTKAGQRYNEQFF

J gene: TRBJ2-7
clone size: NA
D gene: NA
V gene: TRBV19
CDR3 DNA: TGTGCCAGTAGTATTTGGGTTTTCGACGAGCAGTACTTC
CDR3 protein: CASSIWVFDEQYF

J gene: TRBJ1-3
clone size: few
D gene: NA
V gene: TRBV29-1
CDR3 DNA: TGCAGCGGTGGGAGCTCTGGAAACACCATATATTTT
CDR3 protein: CSGGSSGNTIYF

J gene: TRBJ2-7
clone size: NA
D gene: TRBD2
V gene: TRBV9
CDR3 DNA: TGTGCCAGCAGCCCTCGGGCGGGAGGTACCTACGAGCAGTACTTC
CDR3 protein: CASSPRAGGTYEQYF